The entry below gives a single T cell receptor beta chain sequence along with its context. The antigen this receptor binds is unknown. Base-call qualities are not available, and no considerably larger clone is one nucleotide away. This record comes from a study of beta chain features in type 1 diabetes listed by TCRdb under 2018. Regarding the complete study: Mean age, gender distribution, total cell number and subset yield were not different between patients and healthy donors. The study compared the TCRB repertoires of sorted circulating CD4+ T cell subsets in recently diagnosed type 1 diabetes patients with those in matched healthy donors. Regulatory and stem cell-like memory subsets were obtained from only 8 patients and about eight healthy donors, while naive and central memory subsets were obtained from all 30 or so donors. Across all samples, about 110 million sorted cells were examined, and cell number per subset correlated strongly with RNA yield.

All of the isolated RNA was reverse transcribed with the High Capacity cDNA Reverse Transcription Kit, so expressed TCRB transcripts were sequenced. Naive, central memory and regulatory T cell samples underwent deep immunoSEQ sequencing, averaging about 3.57 million total reads per sample. After sorted cells were lysed in RLT buffer, RNA was extracted with DNase-treated RNeasy Micro or Mini kits, with the choice depending on cell number. To prevent cross-contamination, every cell subset was processed on its own, while patient and healthy donor samples were processed together. TCRB sequences were amplified from cDNA with the immunoSEQ multiplex PCR, producing 87-bp fragments spanning the CDR3 region. Sequencing of the amplicons was performed on the Illumina HiSeq platform. Per the authors' processing: PCR bias was computationally corrected using synthetic template baselines, reads within Hamming distance 2 were collapsed, and singletons that could not be merged were discarded. Reads were aligned to IMGT to assign V, D and J genes, CDR3 length, and insertions or deletions at six rearrangement sites. Clonotype counts were normalized to sorted cell number within each subset before computing true diversity and Gini coefficients with the tcR R package. Repertoire sharing was quantified using the overlap coefficient calculated on TCRB nucleotide sequences. Out-of-frame TCRB sequences from naive cells were analyzed as a proxy for the pre-selection repertoire. This immuneACCESS table, as held by TCRdb, lists in-frame sequences with V and J called but not all clones. Of the missing ones, under half trace to an unresolved V gene in checked studies; the others have no known cause. From that table come the V and J calls and clone size; the DNA was used to work out D and trimming. This sample has hundreds of thousands of clones in its table, and around a sixth of those were observed once. Of the sample, about 0.093% falls within the top ten clones.

The study at large found these results: At VDJ recombination sites, patients with type 1 diabetes made fewer insertions and deleted more nucleotides, a pattern implying thymic rearrangement abnormalities. Because cDNA rather than genomic DNA was sequenced, highly expressing activated cells could have been over-represented, although no difference in activation and CD3 levels was found between groups. PCR might favor shorter templates, but patient and control samples were amplified and corrected together, so any skew would affect both groups equally. Because the HLA sub-analyses included only small numbers of individuals, any influence of HLA type on TCRB rearrangement was left unresolved. Type 1 diabetes patients showed a moderate but significant shortening of TCRB CDR3 length in all four CD4+ subsets. Naive, central memory and regulatory TCRB repertoires appeared more similar among patients than among healthy donors.

The junction shows trimming of 4 bases on V and 2 bases on J, plus 19 bases between the germline ends. From the cysteine up to the phenylalanine, the CDR3 has a length of 17 residues. Left in the record is the CDR3 DNA by itself, 51 bases read in frame from the first base. CDR1 and CDR2 were assigned from the germline V gene as ENHRY and SYGVKD. From each donor, a single peripheral blood sample of about 120 mL on average was drawn into heparinised tubes. Using a panel that included CD45RO, CCR7, CD25, CD127, CD95 and CD27, naive, central memory, regulatory and stem cell-like memory CD4+ T cells were sorted on a BD FACSAria II. All sorted populations exceeded 98% purity. PBMCs were separated immediately by Lymphoprep density gradient centrifugation and were stained directly, without being cultured. Samples were stained and sorted in pairs, with one healthy donor and one patient per experiment, so that batch effects were minimized.

The sequencing input was naive CD4+ T cells from blood. According to the study, the label for this sample's cell subset or site signals: true naive CD4+ T cells. This receptor was obtained from a man aged 18 to 29 in good health. The sequence joins TRBV10-3 to TRBJ2-3; the D element might be TRBD1 or TRBD2, as each aligns at 5 bases. The sequence in DNA is TGTGCCATCAGTGGGGGCTTGGCCTCGGGGCTCACAGATACGCAGTATTTT. Translated, this gives CAISGGLASGLTDTQYF.